This T cell receptor (beta chain) was captured by sequencing in a study of OX40 agonist ivuxolimab in advanced cancers. Turning to the study itself: Ivuxolimab, an antibody acting as an agonist of OX40 (CD134), was used to treat patients. Of mixed ages from about 23 to 90 and averaging roughly 66 years, the group was roughly 83% male. Prior therapy, whether anti-PD-1, anti-PD-L1 or anti-CTLA-4, was allowed, and more than 35% had some.

The germline gives CDR1 MNHEY, CDR2 SVGAGI. The CDR3 runs to 15 residues. The trim removed 7 bases at V and 4 bases at J, leaving 9 bases unmatched. Sequenced by immunoSEQ multiplex PCR; TCRdb stores in-frame clones only, minus some. The table includes about 54,000 clones, about 89% detected once. The sample in question was CD4+ or CD8+ T cells sorted from blood, obtained in a trial of the OX40 agonist ivuxolimab. This clonotype originated in an adult with an advanced solid tumor such as melanoma, head and neck, liver or kidney cancer. The chain combines TRBV6-5 with TRBJ2-3, with 9 bases fitting TRBD2. CDR3 protein: CASKTSGARADTQYF. CDR3 nucleotide sequence: TGTGCCAGCAAGACTAGCGGAGCGAGGGCAGATACGCAGTATTTT.